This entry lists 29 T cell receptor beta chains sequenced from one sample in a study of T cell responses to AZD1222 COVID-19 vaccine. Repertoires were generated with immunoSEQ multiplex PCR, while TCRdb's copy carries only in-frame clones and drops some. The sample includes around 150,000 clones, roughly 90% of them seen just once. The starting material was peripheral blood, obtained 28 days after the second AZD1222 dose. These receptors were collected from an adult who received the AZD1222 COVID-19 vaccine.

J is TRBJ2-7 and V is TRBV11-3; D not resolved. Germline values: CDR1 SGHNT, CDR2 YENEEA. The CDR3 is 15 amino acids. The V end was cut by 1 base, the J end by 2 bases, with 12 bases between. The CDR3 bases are TGTGCCAGCAGCTTAGCTTCGATCCTACCCTACGAGCAGTACTTC. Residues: CASSLASILPYEQYF.

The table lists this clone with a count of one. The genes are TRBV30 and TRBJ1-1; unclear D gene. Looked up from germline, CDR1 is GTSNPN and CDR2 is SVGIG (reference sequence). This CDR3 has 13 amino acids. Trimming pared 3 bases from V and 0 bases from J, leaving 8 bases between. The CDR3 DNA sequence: TGTGCCTGGAGCGTAGAGCTGAACACTGAAGCTTTCTTT. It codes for CAWSVELNTEAFF.

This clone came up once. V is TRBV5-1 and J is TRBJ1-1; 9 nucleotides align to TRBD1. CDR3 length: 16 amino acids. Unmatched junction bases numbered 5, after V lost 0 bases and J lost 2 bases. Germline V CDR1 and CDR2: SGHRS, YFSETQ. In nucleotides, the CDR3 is TGCGCCAGCAGCTTGGGAGGGACAGGGTCTAACACTGAAGCTTTCTTT. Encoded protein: CASSLGGTGSNTEAFF.

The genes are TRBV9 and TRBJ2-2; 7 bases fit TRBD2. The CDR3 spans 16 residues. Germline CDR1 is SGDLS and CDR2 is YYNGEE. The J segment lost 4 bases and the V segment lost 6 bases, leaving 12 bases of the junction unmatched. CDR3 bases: TGTGCCAGCACCATAGGGGACTACGATCCCACCGGGGAGCTGTTTTTT. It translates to CASTIGDYDPTGELFF.

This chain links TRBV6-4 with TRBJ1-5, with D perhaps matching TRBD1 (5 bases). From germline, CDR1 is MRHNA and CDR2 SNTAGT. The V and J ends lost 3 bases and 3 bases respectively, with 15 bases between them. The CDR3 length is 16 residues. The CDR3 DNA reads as TGTGCCAGCAGTGAGATCCGGGACGGATACAATCAGCCCCAGCATTTT. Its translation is CASSEIRDGYNQPQHF.

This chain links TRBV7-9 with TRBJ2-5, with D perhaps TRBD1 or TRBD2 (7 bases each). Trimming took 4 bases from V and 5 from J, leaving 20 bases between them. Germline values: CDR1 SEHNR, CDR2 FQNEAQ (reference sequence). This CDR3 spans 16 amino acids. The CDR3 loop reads CASSSRRGRERETQYF. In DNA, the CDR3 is TGTGCCAGCAGCTCACGCAGGGGGAGGGAGCGGGAGACCCAGTACTTC.

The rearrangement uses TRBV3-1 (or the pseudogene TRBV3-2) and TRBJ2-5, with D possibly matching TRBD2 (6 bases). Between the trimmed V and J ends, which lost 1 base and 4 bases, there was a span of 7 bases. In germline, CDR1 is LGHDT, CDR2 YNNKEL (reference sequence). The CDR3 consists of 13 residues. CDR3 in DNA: TGTGCCAGCAGCCAAGGGGGACTAGAGACCCAGTACTTC. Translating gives CASSQGGLETQYF.

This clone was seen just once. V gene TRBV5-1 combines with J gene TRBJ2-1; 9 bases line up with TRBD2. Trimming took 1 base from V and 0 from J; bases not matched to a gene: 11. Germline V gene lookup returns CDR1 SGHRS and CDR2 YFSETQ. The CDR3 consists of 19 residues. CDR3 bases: TGCGCCAGCAGCTTGTCTGGGGCGGGAGGGCCCGGCTCCTACAATGAGCAGTTCTTC. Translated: CASSLSGAGGPGSYNEQFF.

The CDR3 DNA is TGTGCCAGCAGTTGGGCTAGCGGGGACGGGGAGCTGTTTTTT. Amino acids: CASSWASGDGELFF. The chain employs TRBV6-6 and TRBJ2-2; 9 bases are shared with TRBD2. Trimming took 4 bases from V and 7 from J; bases not matched to a gene: 4. Germline CDR1 MNHNY, CDR2 SVGAGI (reference sequence). There are 14 residues in the CDR3.

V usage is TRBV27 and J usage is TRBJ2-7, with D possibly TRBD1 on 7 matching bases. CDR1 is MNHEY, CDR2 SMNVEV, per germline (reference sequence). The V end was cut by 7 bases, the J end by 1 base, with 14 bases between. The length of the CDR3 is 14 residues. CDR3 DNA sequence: TGTGCCAGCAAACCGCGGGACAGTTCCTACGAGCAGTACTTC. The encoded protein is CASKPRDSSYEQYF.

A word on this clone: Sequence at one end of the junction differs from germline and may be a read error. The CDR3 DNA reads TGTGCCAGTAGTTTAGAATATTCGGACAGCAACAATGAGCAGTTCTTC. It codes for CASSLEYSDSNNEQFF. V gene TRBV19 combines with J gene TRBJ2-1; maybe TRBD1 (6 bases). This CDR3 region has 16 residues. Germline loops: CDR1 LNHDA, CDR2 SQIVND (reference sequence).

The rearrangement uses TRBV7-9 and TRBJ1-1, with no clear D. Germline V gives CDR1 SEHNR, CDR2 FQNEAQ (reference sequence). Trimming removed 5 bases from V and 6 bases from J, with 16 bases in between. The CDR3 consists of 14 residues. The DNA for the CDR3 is TGTGCCAGCAGCCACGACCGGTTGGCCGCTGAAGCTTTCTTT. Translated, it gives CASSHDRLAAEAFF.

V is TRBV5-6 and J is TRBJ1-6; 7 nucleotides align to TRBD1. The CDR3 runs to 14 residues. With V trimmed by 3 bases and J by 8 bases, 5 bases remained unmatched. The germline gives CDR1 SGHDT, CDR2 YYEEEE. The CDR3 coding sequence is TGTGCCAGCAGCTATTCAGGGGGGTATTCACCCCTCCACTTT. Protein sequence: CASSYSGGYSPLHF.

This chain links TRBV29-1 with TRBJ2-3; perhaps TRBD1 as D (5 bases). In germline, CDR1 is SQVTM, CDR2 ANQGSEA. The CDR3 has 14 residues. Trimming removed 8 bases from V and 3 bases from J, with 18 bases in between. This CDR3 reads CSTLRDPGTDTQYF. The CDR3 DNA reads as TGCAGCACCCTCAGGGATCCAGGGACAGATACGCAGTATTTT.

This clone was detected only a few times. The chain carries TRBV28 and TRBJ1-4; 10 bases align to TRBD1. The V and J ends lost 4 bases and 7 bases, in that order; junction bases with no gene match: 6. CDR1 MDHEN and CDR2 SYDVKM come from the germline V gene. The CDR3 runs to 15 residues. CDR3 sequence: CASSSLTGGTEKLFF. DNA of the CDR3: TGTGCCAGCAGTTCACTGACAGGGGGCACTGAAAAACTGTTTTTT. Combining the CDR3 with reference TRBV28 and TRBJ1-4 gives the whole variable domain DVKVTQSSRYLVKRTGEKVFLECVQDMDHENMFWYRQDPGLGLRLIYFSYDVKMKEKGDIPEGYSVSREKKERFSLILESASTNQTSMYLCASSSLTGGTEKLFFGSGTQLSVL.

In DNA, the CDR3 is TGTGCCAGCAGCTTGGACCTGACAGGTCTCTACGAGCAGTACTTC. Translated, it gives CASSLDLTGLYEQYF. This sequence joins TRBV5-6 and TRBJ2-7, with D perhaps TRBD1 (6 bases). CDR3 length: 15 residues. Per germline, CDR1 SGHDT and CDR2 YYEEEE. V was trimmed by 0 bases and J by 3 bases, leaving 13 bases between them.

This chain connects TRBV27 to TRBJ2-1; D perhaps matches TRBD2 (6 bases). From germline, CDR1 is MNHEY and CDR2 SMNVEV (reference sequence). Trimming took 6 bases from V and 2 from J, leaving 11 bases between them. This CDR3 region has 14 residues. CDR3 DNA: TGTGCCAGCAGGAACGGGGGAACCTACAATGAGCAGTTCTTC. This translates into CASRNGGTYNEQFF.

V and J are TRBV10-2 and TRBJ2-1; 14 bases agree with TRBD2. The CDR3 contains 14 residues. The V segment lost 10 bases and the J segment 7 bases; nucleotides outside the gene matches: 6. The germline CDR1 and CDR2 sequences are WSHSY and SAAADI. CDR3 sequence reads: CATKGLAGENEQFF. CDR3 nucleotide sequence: TGCGCCACCAAGGGACTAGCGGGAGAGAATGAGCAGTTCTTC.

DNA of the CDR3: TGTGCCAGCAGCTCCGAGACAGGGGGCTTTGAAAAACTGTTTTTT. Translation: CASSSETGGFEKLFF. The rearrangement joins TRBV7-2 to TRBJ1-4; TRBD1 matches 10 bases. Losses at the gene ends were 4 bases for V and 7 bases for J; bases not matched to a gene: 6. The length of the CDR3 is 15 residues. Per the germline V gene, CDR1 is SGHTA and CDR2 is FQGNSA.

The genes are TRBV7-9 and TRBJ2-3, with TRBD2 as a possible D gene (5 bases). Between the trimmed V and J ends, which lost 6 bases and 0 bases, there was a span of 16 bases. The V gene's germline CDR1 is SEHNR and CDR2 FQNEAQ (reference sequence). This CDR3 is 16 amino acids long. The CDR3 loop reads CASSPPSFLSTDTQYF. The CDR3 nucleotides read TGTGCCAGCAGTCCCCCTAGCTTTCTAAGCACAGATACGCAGTATTTT.

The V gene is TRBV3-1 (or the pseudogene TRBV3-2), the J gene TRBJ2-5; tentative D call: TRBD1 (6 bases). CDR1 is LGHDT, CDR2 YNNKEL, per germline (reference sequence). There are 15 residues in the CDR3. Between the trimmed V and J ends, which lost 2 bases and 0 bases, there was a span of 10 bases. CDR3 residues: CASSQPDRYQETQYF. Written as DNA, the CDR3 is TGTGCCAGCAGCCAACCCGACAGGTACCAAGAGACCCAGTACTTC.

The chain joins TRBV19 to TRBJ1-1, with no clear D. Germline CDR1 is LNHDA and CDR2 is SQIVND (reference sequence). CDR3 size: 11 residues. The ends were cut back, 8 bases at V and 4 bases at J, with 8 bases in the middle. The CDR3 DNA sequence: TGTGCCAGTTCATGGGGCACTGAAGCTTTCTTT. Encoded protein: CASSWGTEAFF. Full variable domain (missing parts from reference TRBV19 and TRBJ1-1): DGGITQSPKYLFRKEGQNVTLSCEQNLNHDAMYWYRQDPGQGLRLIYYSQIVNDFQKGDIAEGYSVSREKKESFPLTVTSAQKNPTAFYLCASSWGTEAFFGQGTRLTVV.

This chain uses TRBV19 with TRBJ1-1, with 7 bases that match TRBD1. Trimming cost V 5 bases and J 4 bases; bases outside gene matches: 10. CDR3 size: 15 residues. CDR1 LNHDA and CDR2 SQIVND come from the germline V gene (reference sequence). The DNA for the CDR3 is TGTGCCAGTAGTCTAAGGACAGGCATGGGCACTGAAGCTTTCTTT. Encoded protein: CASSLRTGMGTEAFF.

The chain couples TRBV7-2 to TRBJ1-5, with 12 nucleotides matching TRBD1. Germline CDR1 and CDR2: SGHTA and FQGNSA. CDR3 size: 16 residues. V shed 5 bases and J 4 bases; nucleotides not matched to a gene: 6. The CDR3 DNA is TGTGCCAGCAGCATGGGACAGGGGGCAGTTAATCAGCCCCAGCATTTT. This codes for CASSMGQGAVNQPQHF. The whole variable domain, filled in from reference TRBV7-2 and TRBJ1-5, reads GAGVSQSPSNKVTEKGKDVELRCDPISGHTALYWYRQSLGQGLEFLIYFQGNSAPDKSGLPSDRFSAERTGGSVSTLTIQRTQQEDSAVYLCASSMGQGAVNQPQHFGDGTRLSIL.

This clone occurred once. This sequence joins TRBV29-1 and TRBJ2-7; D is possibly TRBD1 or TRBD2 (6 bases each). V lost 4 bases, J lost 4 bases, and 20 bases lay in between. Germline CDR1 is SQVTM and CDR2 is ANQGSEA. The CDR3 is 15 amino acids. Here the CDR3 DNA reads TGCAGCGTTGTGGGGGGACAAGACTCGGGTTACGAGCAGTACTTC. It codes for CSVVGGQDSGYEQYF.

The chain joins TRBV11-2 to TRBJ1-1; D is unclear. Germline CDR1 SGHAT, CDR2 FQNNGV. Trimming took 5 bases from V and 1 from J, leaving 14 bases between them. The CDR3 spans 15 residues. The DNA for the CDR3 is TGTGCCAGCAGCCCCATCGGAAACGGGAACACTGAAGCTTTCTTT. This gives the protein CASSPIGNGNTEAFF.

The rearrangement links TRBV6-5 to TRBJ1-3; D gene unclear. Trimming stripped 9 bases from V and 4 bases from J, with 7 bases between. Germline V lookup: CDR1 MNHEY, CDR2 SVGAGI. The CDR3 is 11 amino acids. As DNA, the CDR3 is TGTGCCAGGTATGTGGGAAACACCATATATTTT. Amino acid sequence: CARYVGNTIYF.

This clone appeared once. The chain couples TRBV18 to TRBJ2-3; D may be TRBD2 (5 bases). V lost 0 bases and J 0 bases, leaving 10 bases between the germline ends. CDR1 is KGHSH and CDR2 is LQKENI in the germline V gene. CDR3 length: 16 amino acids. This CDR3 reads CASSPPQRSSTDTQYF. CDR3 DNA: TGTGCCAGCTCACCACCCCAGCGGAGTAGCACAGATACGCAGTATTTT.

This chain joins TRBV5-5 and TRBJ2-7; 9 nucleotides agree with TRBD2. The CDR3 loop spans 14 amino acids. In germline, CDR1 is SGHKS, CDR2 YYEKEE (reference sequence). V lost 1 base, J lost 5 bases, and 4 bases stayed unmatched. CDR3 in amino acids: CASSLISGSHEQYF. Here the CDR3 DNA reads TGTGCCAGCAGCTTGATTAGCGGGAGCCACGAGCAGTACTTC.